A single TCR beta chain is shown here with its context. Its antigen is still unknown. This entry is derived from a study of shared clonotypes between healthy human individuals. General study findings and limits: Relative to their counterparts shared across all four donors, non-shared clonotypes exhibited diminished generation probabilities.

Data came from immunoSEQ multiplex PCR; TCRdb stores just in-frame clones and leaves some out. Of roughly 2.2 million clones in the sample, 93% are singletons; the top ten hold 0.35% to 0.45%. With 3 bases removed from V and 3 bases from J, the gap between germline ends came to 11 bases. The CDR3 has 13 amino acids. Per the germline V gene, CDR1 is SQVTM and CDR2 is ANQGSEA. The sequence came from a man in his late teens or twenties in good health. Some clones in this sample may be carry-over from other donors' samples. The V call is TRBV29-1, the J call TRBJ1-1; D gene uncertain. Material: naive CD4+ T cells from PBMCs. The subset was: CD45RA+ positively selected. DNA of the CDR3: TGCAGCGTTGATCTTAGGGCGGACACTGAAGCTTTCTTT. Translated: CSVDLRADTEAFF.